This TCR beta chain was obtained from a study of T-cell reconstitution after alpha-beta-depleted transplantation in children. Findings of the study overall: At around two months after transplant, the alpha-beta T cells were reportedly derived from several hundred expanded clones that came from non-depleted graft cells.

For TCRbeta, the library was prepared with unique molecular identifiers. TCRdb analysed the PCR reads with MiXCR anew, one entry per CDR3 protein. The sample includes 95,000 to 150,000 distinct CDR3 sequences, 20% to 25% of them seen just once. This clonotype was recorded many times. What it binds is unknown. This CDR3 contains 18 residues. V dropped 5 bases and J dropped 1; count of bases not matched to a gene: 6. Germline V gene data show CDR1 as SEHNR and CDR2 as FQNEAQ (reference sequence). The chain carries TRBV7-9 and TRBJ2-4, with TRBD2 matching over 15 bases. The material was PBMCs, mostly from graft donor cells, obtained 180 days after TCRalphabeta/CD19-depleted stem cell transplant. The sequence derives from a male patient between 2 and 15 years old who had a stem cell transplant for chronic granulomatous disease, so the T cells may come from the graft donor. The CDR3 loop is CASSPRTSGRGAKNIQYF. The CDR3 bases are TGTGCCAGCAGCCCCCGGACTAGCGGGAGGGGGGCCAAAAACATTCAGTACTTC.